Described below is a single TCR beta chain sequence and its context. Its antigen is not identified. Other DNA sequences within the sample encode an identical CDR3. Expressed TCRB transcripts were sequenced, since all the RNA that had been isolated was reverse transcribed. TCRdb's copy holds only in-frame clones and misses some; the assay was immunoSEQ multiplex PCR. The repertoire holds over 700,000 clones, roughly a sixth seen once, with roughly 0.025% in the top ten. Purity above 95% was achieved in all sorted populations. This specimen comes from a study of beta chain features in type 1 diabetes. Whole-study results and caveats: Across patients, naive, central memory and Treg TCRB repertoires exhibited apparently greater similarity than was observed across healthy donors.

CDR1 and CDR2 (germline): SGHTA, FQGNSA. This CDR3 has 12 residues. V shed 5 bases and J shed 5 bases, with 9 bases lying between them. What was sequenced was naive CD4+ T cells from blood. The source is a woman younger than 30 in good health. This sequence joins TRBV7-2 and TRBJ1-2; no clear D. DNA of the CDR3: TGTGCCAGCAGCCCCACGGGGTATGGCTACACCTTC. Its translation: CASSPTGYGYTF.